This TCR beta chain was sequenced during a study of cytomegalovirus exposure and HLA in healthy donors. Study-level background: Among around 200 million T cells, an earlier analysis found 117 million unique TCR beta sequences. An early release of data contained about 85 million unique TCRs, which came from HLA-typed donors.

The germline gives CDR1 MDHEN, CDR2 SYDVKM. V lost 5 bases, J lost 1 base, and 12 bases lay in between. The CDR3 consists of 15 residues. PCR involved 60 Vbeta and 13 Jbeta primers. Source study methods: A later analysis counted some 87 million unique TCR beta chains, 9.5 million to 12 million shared. Generated by immunoSEQ multiplex PCR, the TCRdb table keeps only in-frame clones and is missing some. Clone size and V and J calls were adopted from that table, with D and trimming inferred from the DNA. The sample holds more than 85,000 clones, over 60% seen once. Comment on this clone: Its antigen is currently unknown.

The study's findings and limits: In a later analysis, TCR beta V- and J-gene trimming was associated with a missense DCLRE1C variant.

The chain employs TRBV28 and TRBJ1-3, with a weak D call TRBD1 (5 bases). This TCR was recovered from a male donor in good health and CMV-seropositive. Sequenced sample: PBMCs. In DNA form, the CDR3 reads TGTGCCAGCAGTCCTCAGGGTTGGTCTGGAAACACCATATATTTT. It specifies CASSPQGWSGNTIYF.